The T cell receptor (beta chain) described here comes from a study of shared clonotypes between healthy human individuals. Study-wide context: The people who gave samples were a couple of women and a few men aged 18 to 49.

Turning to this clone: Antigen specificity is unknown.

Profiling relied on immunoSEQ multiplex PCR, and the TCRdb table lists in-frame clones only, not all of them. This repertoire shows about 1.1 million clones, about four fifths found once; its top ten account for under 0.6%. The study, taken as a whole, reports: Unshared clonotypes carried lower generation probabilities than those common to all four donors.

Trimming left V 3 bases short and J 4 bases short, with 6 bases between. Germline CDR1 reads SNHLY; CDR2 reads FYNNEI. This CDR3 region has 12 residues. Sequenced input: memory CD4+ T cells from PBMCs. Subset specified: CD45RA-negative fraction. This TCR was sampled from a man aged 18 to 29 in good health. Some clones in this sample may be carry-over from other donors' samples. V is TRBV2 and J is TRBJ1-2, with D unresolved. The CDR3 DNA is TGTGCCAGCAGTGACTGGTTCTATGGCTACACCTTC. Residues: CASSDWFYGYTF.